Below are 22 T cell receptor beta chains sequenced from a single sample in a study of blood T cell repertoires in COVID-19. Data came from immunoSEQ multiplex PCR; TCRdb stores just in-frame clones and leaves some out. The sample shows about 480,000 clones, roughly nine tenths of them seen only once. Sequences were obtained from peripheral blood. The receptor set was obtained from a woman aged 45-65 years with COVID-19, enrolled during active disease.

The chain employs TRBV19 and TRBJ1-2; TRBD1 matches 7 bases. CDR1 LNHDA and CDR2 SQIVND come from the germline V gene (reference sequence). V lost 6 bases and J lost 6; bases outside the gene matches: 10. This CDR3 is built from 14 residues. Here the CDR3 reads CASSRQGSSNGYTF. CDR3 bases: TGTGCCAGTAGCCGACAGGGCTCTTCGAATGGCTACACCTTC.

Only a few counts were recorded for this clone. The rearrangement joins TRBV6-1 to TRBJ1-1; no clear D gene. Germline assignment: CDR1 MNHNS and CDR2 SASEGT. The CDR3 length is 14 residues. Trimming shortened V by 3 bases and J by 1 base, and 9 bases separated the two germline ends. CDR3 coding DNA: TGTGCCAGCAGTGAGCGCCGGGGGAACACTGAAGCTTTCTTT. Its protein product is CASSERRGNTEAFF.

The chain carries TRBV6-5 and TRBJ1-2; perhaps TRBD1 as D (5 bases). The ends were cut back, 10 bases at V and 2 bases at J, with 11 bases in the middle. The V gene's germline CDR1 is MNHEY and CDR2 SVGAGI. This CDR3 region has 12 residues. CDR3 coding DNA: TGTGCCACGTTACAGGAGAACTATGGCTACACCTTC. This encodes CATLQENYGYTF.

CDR3 region: CASSEEVRGTSYNEQFF. The CDR3 DNA reads as TGTGCCAGCAGTGAAGAAGTAAGGGGGACCTCCTACAATGAGCAGTTCTTC. This chain joins TRBV6-1 and TRBJ2-1; a weak D match, TRBD1 (6 bases). Trimming removed 1 base from V and 0 bases from J, with 13 bases in between. Germline V gene sequence: CDR1 MNHNS, CDR2 SASEGT. This CDR3 comprises 17 residues.

This clone was detected only once. The V and J genes are TRBV27 and TRBJ1-2; D is uncertain. The length of the CDR3 is 15 residues. V was pared by 3 bases and J by 4 bases, with 15 bases between. The germline gives CDR1 MNHEY, CDR2 SMNVEV (reference sequence). The CDR3 bases are TGTGCCAGCAGTTTTGACGCGGCGGGCGTCTATGGCTACACCTTC. Translating gives CASSFDAAGVYGYTF.

This rearrangement joins TRBV29-1 to TRBJ1-2; D possibly corresponds to TRBD1 (6 bases). V lost 8 bases and J 4 bases, leaving 14 bases between the germline ends. CDR1 and CDR2 from the germline V gene are SQVTM and ANQGSEA. The CDR3 extends over 12 amino acids. The CDR3 region is CSSRGGGYGYTF. The CDR3 DNA sequence: TGCAGCTCCCGGGGAGGGGGCTATGGCTACACCTTC.

The chain couples TRBV3-1 (or the pseudogene TRBV3-2) to TRBJ1-1; no clear D. The germline V gene has CDR1 LGHDT and CDR2 YNNKEL (reference sequence). There are 15 residues in the CDR3. Trimming took off 4 bases at V and 0 bases at J, with 12 bases between the two ends. CDR3 residues: CASSPWRAVNTEAFF. The DNA for the CDR3 is TGTGCCAGCAGCCCATGGAGGGCAGTGAACACTGAAGCTTTCTTT.

The chain combines TRBV10-1 with TRBJ2-3; the D gene is possibly TRBD2 (5 bases). The V gene lost 0 bases and the J gene lost 5 bases, with 6 bases spanning the gap. The CDR3 length is 13 residues. CDR1 WNHNN and CDR2 SYGVQD come from the germline V gene (reference sequence). The CDR3 sequence is CASSESREDTQYF. As DNA, the CDR3 is TGCGCCAGCAGTGAGTCGAGGGAAGATACGCAGTATTTT.

This chain connects TRBV10-3 to TRBJ1-1, with D possibly being TRBD1 (5 bases). Trimming removed 6 bases from V and 5 bases from J, with 13 bases in between. This CDR3 region has 13 residues. Germline CDR1 is ENHRY and CDR2 is SYGVKD. The CDR3, as DNA: TGTGCCATCAGCGACAGTCGAACGACTGAAGCTTTCTTT. This codes for CAISDSRTTEAFF.

The chain is built from TRBV10-3 and TRBJ2-1, with a possible D match to TRBD2 (6 bases). There are 14 residues in the CDR3. V lost 10 bases and J lost 7, with 20 bases in between. The germline gives CDR1 ENHRY, CDR2 SYGVKD. CDR3 sequence (DNA): TGTGCCACTCAAGCGGGTCCCTATGAAAATGAGCAGTTCTTC. Its protein product is CATQAGPYENEQFF.

The rearrangement uses TRBV6-5 and TRBJ2-3; the match to TRBD2 covers 12 bases. The V gene's germline CDR1 is MNHEY and CDR2 SVGAGI. The trim removed 5 bases at V and 4 bases at J, leaving 1 base unmatched. The CDR3 is 14 residues long. The CDR3 here is CASSRLAGADTQYF. In DNA, the CDR3 is TGTGCCAGCAGTCGACTAGCGGGGGCAGATACGCAGTATTTT.

This clone was observed a single time. The rearrangement links TRBV6-5 to TRBJ2-2; TRBD1 might be the D (5 bases). This CDR3 is 12 amino acids long. The germline V gene has CDR1 MNHEY and CDR2 SVGAGI. V was clipped by 7 bases and J by 6 bases, with 9 bases between them. The CDR3 loop reads CASKRGSGELFF. As DNA, the CDR3 is TGTGCCAGCAAAAGGGGCTCCGGGGAGCTGTTTTTT.

CDR3 in amino acids: CASSVSNYGYTF. In DNA form, the CDR3 reads TGTGCCAGCAGTGTTAGCAACTATGGCTACACCTTC. The chain carries TRBV2 and TRBJ1-2; D unclear. The V end was cut by 4 bases, the J end by 2 bases, with 5 bases between. The CDR3 has 12 residues. The germline V gene encodes CDR1 SNHLY and CDR2 FYNNEI.

V gene TRBV5-6 combines with J gene TRBJ2-7, with 12 nucleotides matching TRBD1. This CDR3 spans 14 amino acids. Germline V gene data show CDR1 as SGHDT and CDR2 as YYEEEE. Unmatched junction bases numbered 3, after V lost 2 bases and J lost 6 bases. This CDR3 is CASSFGTGGLEQYF. The CDR3 bases are TGTGCCAGCAGCTTCGGGACAGGGGGCCTCGAGCAGTACTTC.

V gene TRBV7-2 combines with J gene TRBJ2-1, with 7 nucleotides matching TRBD1. V trimming: 2 bases; J trimming: 6 bases; junction bases outside the gene matches: 4. Germline CDR1 and CDR2: SGHTA and FQGNSA. The CDR3 contains 14 residues. In DNA, the CDR3 is TGTGCCAGCAGCTTATGGGGACAGCCCAATGAGCAGTTCTTC. It translates to CASSLWGQPNEQFF.

The rearrangement uses TRBV5-1 and TRBJ2-5; D is unclear. Germline CDR1 reads SGHRS; CDR2 reads YFSETQ. This CDR3 has 13 residues. Between the trimmed V and J ends, which lost 0 bases and 4 bases, there was a span of 7 bases. CDR3 in DNA: TGCGCCAGCAGCTTGGCCAGGCCAGAGACCCAGTACTTC. Residues: CASSLARPETQYF.

CDR3 amino acids: CASGAGGSNQPQHF. DNA of the CDR3: TGTGCCAGCGGGGCCGGGGGAAGTAATCAGCCCCAGCATTTT. The genes are TRBV5-6 and TRBJ1-5; D is possibly TRBD1 (5 bases). Trimming pared 7 bases from V and 4 bases from J, leaving 15 bases between. The CDR3 sequence is 14 residues long. CDR1 and CDR2 from the germline V gene are SGHDT and YYEEEE.

This chain uses TRBV7-7 with TRBJ1-6; the match to TRBD1 covers 9 bases. J was trimmed by 6 bases and V by 4 bases; bases with no gene match: 4. The CDR3 is 15 residues long. CDR1 is SSHAT, CDR2 FNYEAQ, per germline (reference sequence). As DNA, the CDR3 is TGTGCCAGCAGCTGTCCGGACAGGGGTAATTCACCCCTCCACTTT. It codes for CASSCPDRGNSPLHF.

This chain uses TRBV7-9 with TRBJ1-2; D is undetermined. Germline V lookup: CDR1 SEHNR, CDR2 FQNEAQ (reference sequence). This CDR3 is 13 amino acids long. Deletions cut 0 bases from V and 5 bases from J, with 7 bases between. This chain's CDR3 is CASSLADGYGYTF. CDR3 DNA sequence: TGTGCCAGCAGCTTAGCTGACGGGTATGGCTACACCTTC.

This clone was seen just once. The rearrangement uses TRBV27 and TRBJ2-3, with TRBD2 identical over 12 bases. This CDR3 comprises 18 residues. J gave up 0 bases and V 5 bases, and 9 bases lay outside the gene matches. CDR1 and CDR2 (germline): MNHEY, SMNVEV (reference sequence). The CDR3 bases are TGTGCCAGCAGTCGGCTAGCGGGGGGGTGGATCAGCACAGATACGCAGTATTTT. Translated: CASSRLAGGWISTDTQYF.

This chain joins TRBV7-9 and TRBJ1-5, with D possibly matching TRBD1 (5 bases). With 5 bases removed from V and 0 bases from J, the gap between germline ends came to 14 bases. The CDR3 spans 16 residues. The V gene's germline CDR1 is SEHNR and CDR2 FQNEAQ (reference sequence). The CDR3, as DNA: TGTGCCAGCAGCCCCGACAGCTATTATAGCAATCAGCCCCAGCATTTT. This sequence encodes CASSPDSYYSNQPQHF.

V gene TRBV5-1 combines with J gene TRBJ1-1; the D gene is possibly TRBD1 (5 bases). Germline V gives CDR1 SGHRS, CDR2 YFSETQ. The ends were cut back, 4 bases at V and 6 bases at J, with 16 bases in the middle. The CDR3 runs 14 residues. CDR3 region: CASSPARAKAEAFF. The CDR3 nucleotides are TGCGCCAGCAGCCCAGCCAGGGCTAAGGCTGAAGCTTTCTTT.